The 19 T cell receptor beta chains below come from one sample, sequenced in a study of blood T cell repertoires in COVID-19 (dated by TCRdb to about 2020). Library preparation was by the immunoSEQ multiplex PCR assay. TCRdb retrieved this table from immuneACCESS and kept in-frame rearrangements only. Not all clones are present; in checked studies, unresolved V genes account for under half, and no reason is known for the remainder. The sample includes about 400,000 clones, with approximately 89% observed a single time. The ten largest account for 1.5% to 2% of the sample. Sequences were obtained from PBMCs or T cells enriched from blood (not recorded which). Source of these receptors: a woman between 25 and 40 years old who had recovered from COVID-19.

The rearrangement joins TRBV20-1 to TRBJ1-3; 7 bases match TRBD1. CDR3 length equals 11 residues. CDR1 and CDR2 (germline): DFQATT, SNEGSKA (reference sequence). V shed 6 bases and J 16 bases; nucleotides not matched to a gene: 12. The CDR3 DNA reads TGCAGTGCCCGGACAGGTTGGAATTTGTATTTT. This encodes CSARTGWNLYF.

The V and J genes are TRBV3-1 (or the pseudogene TRBV3-2) and TRBJ1-4; D is unresolved. The CDR3 length is 14 residues. Germline lookup yields CDR1 LGHDT and CDR2 YNNKEL (reference sequence). The germline V and J ends were trimmed by 1 base and 4 bases, with 7 bases remaining between them. DNA for the CDR3: TGTGCCAGCAGCCAAGCAGGTAATAATGAAAAACTGTTTTTT. Translating gives CASSQAGNNEKLFF.

The V and J genes are TRBV7-9 and TRBJ2-2; D remains unclear. The CDR3 spans 15 residues. V lost 0 bases to trimming and J lost 0 bases, with 5 bases between them. Looked up from germline, CDR1 is SEHNR and CDR2 is FQNEAQ (reference sequence). The CDR3 bases are TGTGCCAGCAGCTTAGCGGGCGCGAACACCGGGGAGCTGTTTTTT. This gives the protein CASSLAGANTGELFF.

The CDR3 DNA sequence: TGTGCCAGCAGCGAACAGGGGGCCGCCTACAATGAGCAGTTCTTC. Translating it yields CASSEQGAAYNEQFF. The gene calls are TRBV9 and TRBJ2-1, with TRBD1 identical over 9 bases. The V segment lost 3 bases and the J segment 2 bases; nucleotides outside the gene matches: 3. The CDR3 sequence is 15 residues long. CDR1 is SGDLS, CDR2 YYNGEE, per germline.

The chain is built from TRBV2 and TRBJ1-1, with TRBD1 as a possible D gene (6 bases). The CDR3 loop spans 14 amino acids. Trimming cost V 6 bases and J 1 base, with 12 bases left between them. The germline gives CDR1 SNHLY, CDR2 FYNNEI. This CDR3 is CASSLVGGNTEAFF. CDR3 DNA: TGTGCCAGCAGCCTCGTAGGGGGGAACACTGAAGCTTTCTTT.

The chain joins TRBV30 to TRBJ2-1; the D gene is possibly TRBD1 (5 bases). This CDR3 is 14 amino acids long. Trimming removed 2 bases at V and 2 bases at J, with 10 bases between. Germline V gives CDR1 GTSNPN, CDR2 SVGIG (reference sequence). CDR3 residues: CAWSKGVTYNEQFF. CDR3 in DNA: TGTGCCTGGAGTAAAGGGGTGACCTACAATGAGCAGTTCTTC.

V usage is TRBV30 and J usage is TRBJ1-6; D is undetermined. The CDR3 loop spans 12 amino acids. The germline gives CDR1 GTSNPN, CDR2 SVGIG (reference sequence). Trimming took 1 base from V and 16 from J, leaving 14 bases between them. The CDR3 is CAWSAERAVLHF. The CDR3 region has the DNA TGTGCCTGGAGTGCCGAGAGGGCGGTTCTCCACTTT.

The gene calls are TRBV10-3 and TRBJ2-3; 14 bases align to TRBD2. The CDR3 sequence is 16 residues long. With 6 bases clipped from V and 4 bases from J, the junction kept 6 bases outside the gene matches. CDR1 ENHRY and CDR2 SYGVKD come from the germline V gene. The CDR3 coding sequence is TGTGCCATCAGGGAGACTAGCGGGAGGGTAGCAGATACGCAGTATTTT. Translating gives CAIRETSGRVADTQYF.

The chain links TRBV7-6 to TRBJ2-7, with 8 bases fitting TRBD1. The V gene end was trimmed by 5 bases and the J gene end by 5 bases; junction bases not matched to a gene: 14. CDR1 and CDR2 from the germline V gene are SGHVS and FNYEAQ. The CDR3 spans 16 residues. The DNA for the CDR3 is TGTGCCAGCAGCCGGAGTGGGACAGGTATTCCCCACGAGCAGTACTTC. Protein: CASSRSGTGIPHEQYF.

This chain links TRBV3-1 (or the pseudogene TRBV3-2) with TRBJ2-7, with 10 bases that match TRBD1. Germline V lookup: CDR1 LGHDT, CDR2 YNNKEL (reference sequence). V shed 3 bases, J shed 1 base, and the junction held 6 bases outside the gene matches. This CDR3 is 16 amino acids long. The CDR3 DNA sequence: TGTGCCAGCAGCCACCTTCCGGGACAGGGGTCCTACGAGCAGTACTTC. As protein: CASSHLPGQGSYEQYF.

This clone is a singleton in its sample. The CDR3 spells CASSWGGRPDTQYF. The CDR3 DNA is TGTGCCAGCAGCTGGGGGGGGAGACCAGATACGCAGTATTTT. The chain couples TRBV5-4 to TRBJ2-3, with 7 bases aligning to TRBD2. The CDR3 covers 14 residues. Germline CDR1 reads SGHNT; CDR2 reads YYREEE (reference sequence). J gave up 4 bases and V 3 bases, and 5 bases lay outside the gene matches.

The genes are TRBV27 and TRBJ2-1; 14 bases match TRBD2. The CDR3 loop spans 17 amino acids. V lost 8 bases, J lost 3 bases, and 9 bases stayed unmatched. Germline V gives CDR1 MNHEY, CDR2 SMNVEV (reference sequence). The CDR3 is CASRRLAGGPDYNEQFF. CDR3 in DNA: TGTGCCAGCCGGAGACTAGCGGGAGGGCCTGACTACAATGAGCAGTTCTTC.

DNA for the CDR3: TGTGCCAGCCGGGTTGAGGCCCAAGAGACCCAGTACTTC. Its protein product is CASRVEAQETQYF. V gene TRBV6-5 combines with J gene TRBJ2-5, with unresolved D. The V gene lost 8 bases and the J gene lost 1 base, with 11 bases spanning the gap. The CDR3 spans 13 residues. Germline values: CDR1 MNHEY, CDR2 SVGAGI.

The count of this clone is one. J is TRBJ2-7 and V is TRBV19; tentatively, D is TRBD2 (7 bases). CDR3 length: 15 residues. CDR1 and CDR2 from the germline V gene are LNHDA and SQIVND (reference sequence). V shed 6 bases and J shed 3 bases, with 18 bases lying between them. CDR3 protein: CASRAGHGEIYEQYF. The DNA of the CDR3 is TGTGCCAGTAGAGCGGGACACGGCGAAATCTACGAGCAGTACTTC. Complete variable domain (other parts from reference TRBV19 and TRBJ2-7): DGGITQSPKYLFRKEGQNVTLSCEQNLNHDAMYWYRQDPGQGLRLIYYSQIVNDFQKGDIAEGYSVSREKKESFPLTVTSAQKNPTAFYLCASRAGHGEIYEQYFGPGTRLTVT.

The chain has TRBV21-1 and TRBJ2-7; no check of the table's D call, TRBD2, against the DNA was made. TRBV21-1 is termed a pseudogene. The CDR3 is 17 residues long. CDR3 amino acids: CASSSLGPSGRAYEQYF. The CDR3 region has the DNA TGTGCCAGCAGCTCTTTGGGCCCTAGCGGGAGAGCCTACGAGCAGTACTTC.

This clone appeared once. The chain couples TRBV4-2 to TRBJ1-2, with TRBD1 as a possible D gene (6 bases). The CDR3 has 14 amino acids. The germline V gene encodes CDR1 LGHNA and CDR2 YNFKEQ. Trimming pared 1 base from V and 7 bases from J, leaving 13 bases between. The CDR3 nucleotides read TGTGCCAGCAGCCAAGCACAGGGTGCGCGTGGCTACACCTTC. Its protein is CASSQAQGARGYTF.

V is TRBV30 and J is TRBJ2-3, with D tentatively TRBD2 (6 bases). The V end was cut by 0 bases, the J end by 3 bases, with 16 bases between. This CDR3 is 16 amino acids long. Germline CDR1 reads GTSNPN; CDR2 reads SVGIG (reference sequence). The CDR3 sequence is CAWSVRGGVGTDTQYF. The CDR3, as DNA: TGTGCCTGGAGTGTACGTGGCGGGGTGGGGACAGATACGCAGTATTTT.

The chain joins TRBV9 to TRBJ2-3, with 9 bases fitting TRBD1. Looked up from germline, CDR1 is SGDLS and CDR2 is YYNGEE. J gave up 4 bases and V 5 bases, and 11 bases lay outside the gene matches. The CDR3 totals 16 residues. CDR3 sequence: CASSYNGQGFSDTQYF. In nucleotides, the CDR3 is TGTGCCAGCAGTTACAATGGACAGGGGTTTTCAGATACGCAGTATTTT.

This rearrangement joins TRBV14 to TRBJ1-2, with 9 nucleotides matching TRBD1. This CDR3 has 15 amino acids. J was trimmed by 8 bases and V by 3 bases; bases with no gene match: 10. Germline CDR1 SGHDN, CDR2 FVKESK. CDR3 amino acids: CASSQGIGTGYGYTF. CDR3 bases: TGTGCCAGCAGCCAGGGAATAGGGACAGGGTACGGCTACACCTTC.